The 26 T cell receptor beta chains reported below all come from one sample, sequenced in a study of T-cell memory formation after mild COVID-19. TCRdb passed the 5' RACE reads through MiXCR, listing each CDR3 protein once. Counted here are 410,000 or so distinct CDR3 sequences, more than 20% occurring once; the ten biggest clones make up 10% to 15%. The sample consisted of PBMCs or a T cell subset sorted from them (not recorded which). The receptor set was obtained from an adult woman who had mild COVID-19 (a few samples of this study predate the infection). Cell type and time point are not known.

This clonotype appeared many times. The chain links TRBV19 to TRBJ1-4; D remains ambiguous. Germline V gives CDR1 LNHDA, CDR2 SQIVND (reference sequence). The V end was cut by 6 bases, the J end by 7 bases, with 12 bases between. This CDR3 comprises 13 residues. This CDR3 reads CASSSTRGEKLFF. CDR3 in DNA: TGTGCCAGTAGCTCCACCCGGGGTGAAAAACTGTTTTTT.

This clonotype has more than one count but fewer than ten. As DNA, the CDR3 is TGTGCCAGCGGATCAATATTTCGGAATAACTATGGCTACACCTTC. Translating it yields CASGSIFRNNYGYTF. The chain recombines TRBV27 with TRBJ1-2; no firm D call. With 8 bases removed from V and 1 base from J, the gap between germline ends came to 17 bases. Germline assignment: CDR1 MNHEY and CDR2 SMNVEV (reference sequence). CDR3 length: 15 amino acids.

The J gene is TRBJ1-1, the V gene TRBV6-2 or TRBV6-3; D might be TRBD1 (6 bases). This CDR3 is built from 13 residues. Looked up from germline, CDR1 is MNHEY and CDR2 is SVGEGT. The V gene lost 5 bases and the J gene lost 10 bases, with 17 bases spanning the gap. The CDR3 coding sequence is TGTGCCAGCAGTCTCGCGGGGGCCGTAGCAGCTTTCTTT. Translation: CASSLAGAVAAFF.

This clonotype showed up just a few times. The chain has TRBV6-5 and TRBJ2-5; the D gene is possibly TRBD1 (5 bases). This CDR3 comprises 14 residues. The V gene lost 1 base and the J gene lost 4 bases, with 10 bases spanning the gap. CDR1 and CDR2 from the germline V gene are MNHEY and SVGAGI. The CDR3 DNA follows: TGTGCCAGCAGTTACTTGGGGCCGGGAGAGACCCAGTACTTC. Protein product: CASSYLGPGETQYF.

This clonotype has a handful of counts. The chain has TRBV5-6 and TRBJ1-2; no clear D gene. This CDR3 has 14 residues. CDR1 and CDR2 from the germline V gene are SGHDT and YYEEEE. Trimming shortened V by 1 base and J by 4 bases, and 11 bases separated the two germline ends. This CDR3 is CASSLSGSGYGYTF. Here the CDR3 DNA reads TGTGCCAGCAGCTTGAGTGGGTCCGGCTATGGCTACACCTTC.

DNA for the CDR3: TGTGCCAGCAGCAAAGTCTGGGTGACTAGCGGGTTGTACAATGAGCAGTTCTTC. It encodes CASSKVWVTSGLYNEQFF. J is TRBJ2-1 and V is TRBV21-1; whether TRBD2, the table's D call, matches the DNA was not checked. TRBV21-1 is annotated as a pseudogene. This CDR3 is 18 amino acids long.

This clonotype appeared a few times. V usage is TRBV27 and J usage is TRBJ1-1; TRBD1 is a possible D gene (6 bases). The V gene lost 3 bases and the J gene lost 8 bases, with 13 bases spanning the gap. There are 13 residues in the CDR3. Germline V gives CDR1 MNHEY, CDR2 SMNVEV (reference sequence). CDR3 region: CASSFRQAREAFF. CDR3 sequence (DNA): TGTGCCAGCAGTTTCCGACAGGCAAGGGAAGCTTTCTTT.

The gene calls are TRBV20-1 and TRBJ2-7; 8 bases fit TRBD2. The V gene end was trimmed by 5 bases and the J gene end by 4 bases; junction bases not matched to a gene: 13. There are 15 residues in the CDR3. Germline CDR1 is DFQATT and CDR2 is SNEGSKA (reference sequence). The CDR3 DNA reads as TGCAGTGCTGTCGGACTATTCGCGGGGGGTTACGAGCAGTACTTC. It is translated as CSAVGLFAGGYEQYF.

This clonotype was observed a handful of times. The rearrangement links TRBV5-1 to TRBJ2-1, with D tentatively TRBD2 (6 bases). V gave up 1 base and J gave up 7 bases, with 18 bases separating them. Germline values: CDR1 SGHRS, CDR2 YFSETQ. This CDR3 contains 16 residues. The CDR3: CASSLSPLAVQNEQFF. In DNA form, the CDR3 reads TGCGCCAGCAGCTTGAGTCCTTTAGCGGTCCAGAATGAGCAGTTCTTC.

This clonotype was observed a few times. J is TRBJ2-5 and V is TRBV5-1; 9 bases are shared with TRBD2. V shed 1 base, J shed 0 bases, and the junction held 1 base outside the gene matches. This CDR3 comprises 15 residues. Germline loops: CDR1 SGHRS, CDR2 YFSETQ. CDR3 nucleotide sequence: TGCGCCAGCAGCTTGCTAGCGGGGTACCAAGAGACCCAGTACTTC. This gives the protein CASSLLAGYQETQYF.

The sample holds one count of this clonotype. The V and J genes are TRBV4-2 and TRBJ2-2; D gene uncertain. In germline, CDR1 is LGHNA, CDR2 YNFKEQ. Trimming stripped 3 bases from V and 1 base from J, with 9 bases between. The CDR3 is 15 residues long. This CDR3 reads CASSQWIGNTGELFF. Written as DNA, the CDR3 is TGTGCCAGCAGCCAGTGGATTGGGAACACCGGGGAGCTGTTTTTT.

This rearrangement joins TRBV5-6 to TRBJ2-1; 7 nucleotides line up with TRBD2. Per germline, CDR1 SGHDT and CDR2 YYEEEE. V was pared by 4 bases and J by 4 bases, with 2 bases of the junction left unmatched. The CDR3 sequence is 13 residues long. In DNA form, the CDR3 reads TGTGCCAGCAGCGGAGCGGGGTACAATGAGCAGTTCTTC. Its protein is CASSGAGYNEQFF.

The CDR3 nucleotides are TGTGCCACCAGCAGAGATGGGAGGGTCGAAGAGACCCAGTACTTC. Its translation: CATSRDGRVEETQYF. The chain employs TRBV15 and TRBJ2-5, with 7 bases fitting TRBD2. The ends lost 0 bases at V and 3 bases at J; junction bases unmatched: 4. CDR1 and CDR2 (germline): LNHNV, YYDKDF (reference sequence). The CDR3 contains 15 residues.

This clonotype appeared a few times. The V gene is TRBV7-9, the J gene TRBJ1-4; 7 bases map to TRBD1. This CDR3 comprises 14 residues. Trimming at V came to 2 bases and at J to 8 bases, leaving 5 bases not matched to a gene. CDR1 is SEHNR and CDR2 is FQNEAQ in the germline V gene (reference sequence). CDR3 residues: CASSLKGAAEKLFF. The DNA for the CDR3 is TGTGCCAGCAGCTTAAAGGGGGCTGCAGAAAAACTGTTTTTT. Filled out from reference TRBV7-9 and TRBJ1-4, the complete variable domain reads DTGVSQNPRHKITKRGQNVTFRCDPISEHNRLYWYRQTLGQGPEFLTYFQNEAQLEKSRLLSDRFSAERPKGSFSTLEIQRTEQGDSAMYLCASSLKGAAEKLFFGSGTQLSVL.

The J gene is TRBJ2-1, the V gene TRBV7-9; the match to TRBD1 covers 12 bases. CDR3 length equals 19 residues. Germline V CDR1 and CDR2: SEHNR, FQNEAQ (reference sequence). V was pared by 3 bases and J by 8 bases, with 17 bases of the junction left unmatched. CDR3 bases: TGTGCCAGCAGCTTCGACCCGCTTGGGGGACAGGGGGCCTGGGATGAGCAGTTCTTC. It is translated as CASSFDPLGGQGAWDEQFF.

CDR3 DNA: TGCGCCAGCAGCTTGAACAAACAGATCCAAGAGACCCAGTACTTC. As protein: CASSLNKQIQETQYF. V and J are TRBV5-1 and TRBJ2-5; D unresolved. CDR3 length equals 15 residues. Trimming shortened V by 1 base and J by 1 base, and 11 bases separated the two germline ends. In germline, CDR1 is SGHRS, CDR2 YFSETQ.

CDR3 residues: CAWSPSGGYNEQFF. DNA for the CDR3: TGTGCCTGGAGTCCAAGCGGGGGGTACAATGAGCAGTTCTTC. The gene calls are TRBV30 and TRBJ2-1; 9 positions match TRBD2. With 2 bases clipped from V and 4 bases from J, the junction kept 3 bases outside the gene matches. CDR3 length: 14 residues. Germline-derived CDR1 and CDR2 are GTSNPN and SVGIG (reference sequence).

This clonotype was detected only a few times. The chain joins TRBV7-6 to TRBJ2-7, with 9 bases identical to TRBD1. The V gene end was trimmed by 8 bases and the J gene end by 3 bases; junction bases not matched to a gene: 2. CDR1 SGHVS and CDR2 FNYEAQ come from the germline V gene. This CDR3 region has 12 residues. DNA of the CDR3: TGTGCCAGCCGGGGACAGGGCTACGAGCAGTACTTC. Its translation: CASRGQGYEQYF.

The chain links TRBV7-9 to TRBJ2-2; possibly TRBD1 for D (5 bases). V lost 0 bases and J 4 bases, leaving 12 bases between the germline ends. Per the germline V gene, CDR1 is SEHNR and CDR2 is FQNEAQ (reference sequence). The CDR3 has 16 residues. CDR3 sequence (DNA): TGTGCCAGCAGCTTAGCTGGTGGGGCGGTCACCGGGGAGCTGTTTTTT. Its protein is CASSLAGGAVTGELFF.

The V and J genes are TRBV12-3 or TRBV12-4 and TRBJ2-7; TRBD2 matches at 10 bases. V was pared by 7 bases and J by 4 bases, with 7 bases of the junction left unmatched. The CDR3 spans 14 residues. CDR3 protein: CASTQGGLAYEQYF. Here the CDR3 DNA reads TGTGCCAGCACCCAGGGGGGACTAGCGTACGAGCAGTACTTC.

The chain is built from TRBV30 and TRBJ1-6; perhaps TRBD1 as D (6 bases). The CDR3 is 13 residues long. Trimming removed 8 bases at V and 3 bases at J, with 11 bases between. Germline loops: CDR1 GTSNPN, CDR2 SVGIG (reference sequence). CDR3 DNA: TGTGCCCGTGCGGACAGCTATAATTCACCCCTCCACTTT. Encoded protein: CARADSYNSPLHF.

The chain combines TRBV20-1 with TRBJ2-7; TRBD2 aligns across 11 bases. Germline V gene data show CDR1 as DFQATT and CDR2 as SNEGSKA (reference sequence). This CDR3 is built from 16 residues. J gave up 1 base and V 1 base, and 6 bases lay outside the gene matches. The CDR3 bases are TGCAGTGCTAGAGGGGCAACTAGCGGGGGATCCTACGAGCAGTACTTC. Translation: CSARGATSGGSYEQYF.

This chain links TRBV4-3 with TRBJ2-2; 11 bases map to TRBD2. The CDR3 covers 17 residues. The V and J ends lost 1 base and 3 bases, in that order; junction bases with no gene match: 4. Germline assignment: CDR1 LGHNA and CDR2 YSLEER. The chain's CDR3 is CASSQGVTSGDTGELFF. The CDR3 bases are TGCGCCAGCAGCCAAGGGGTGACTAGCGGGGACACCGGGGAGCTGTTTTTT.

The chain combines TRBV28 with TRBJ2-3; the D gene is possibly TRBD1 (6 bases). V lost 6 bases, J lost 2 bases, and 12 bases lay in between. There are 14 residues in the CDR3. Germline V gene sequence: CDR1 MDHEN, CDR2 SYDVKM. CDR3 region: CASRSGQLTDTQYF. CDR3 nucleotides: TGTGCCAGCAGGTCTGGACAGCTCACAGATACGCAGTATTTT.

This sequence joins TRBV7-9 and TRBJ2-7, with TRBD1 matching 8 bases. The CDR3 contains 17 residues. Germline lookup yields CDR1 SEHNR and CDR2 FQNEAQ (reference sequence). V lost 1 base, J lost 5 bases, and 13 bases stayed unmatched. The CDR3 here is CASSLGGAWTGFDEQYF. The CDR3 nucleotides are TGTGCCAGCAGCTTAGGCGGAGCATGGACAGGGTTCGACGAGCAGTACTTC.

The CDR3 loop reads CAISGDYGNLHTGELFF. DNA for the CDR3: TGTGCCATCAGTGGGGATTACGGGAATTTGCACACCGGGGAGCTGTTTTTT. V usage is TRBV10-3 and J usage is TRBJ2-2; tentatively, D is TRBD2 (5 bases). The V gene lost 4 bases and the J gene lost 3 bases, with 18 bases spanning the gap. The CDR3 sequence is 17 residues long. Germline assignment: CDR1 ENHRY and CDR2 SYGVKD.